This record looks at one TCR beta chain sequence and its context. Its antigen specificity is not known. One base away there is no much larger clone; base qualities are not given. This specimen belongs to a study of blood T cell repertoires in COVID-19 (TCRdb year 2020). Notes on the research overall: The collaborator samples originated in the United States, Italy and Spain and spanned the acute and convalescent phases of COVID-19. The prospective study material was composed of cDNA or gDNA derived from T cells, B-cell-depleted T cells, or PBMCs. Deeply sampled blood TCRbeta repertoires from subjects exposed to, actively infected with, or recovered from COVID-19 were included in the dataset. The repertoires were released in a freely available public database intended as a resource for research on the immune response to SARS-CoV-2. Samples were obtained from the ongoing ImmuneRACE study (first 160 participants) and from about 1,300 subjects provided by 6 global collaborators. Sample metadata almost always included a de-identified subject ID, COVID-19 status, age in years and sex. Where available, HLA class I and class II types were obtained from metadata supplied by the sample provider rather than from assay-based typing.

TCRbeta CDR3 regions were amplified from genomic DNA using the immunoSEQ Assay, a bias-controlled multiplex PCR. In the paper's pipeline: Nucleated cell counts per sample were estimated from amplification of reference gene primers within the assay. Sequence reads were collapsed and filtered to measure the absolute abundance of every unique TCRbeta CDR3 rearrangement. For each sample, productive Simpson clonality was calculated by taking the square root of Simpson's diversity index across productive rearrangements. This is the immuneACCESS table as TCRdb keeps it, with only in-frame sequences that have V and J called. A part of the clones is gone; compared with another copy, unresolved V genes explain less than half, and the rest is unexplained. For V, J and clone size, that table is used; D and trimming come from the DNA. This sample comprises 180,000 or so clones, roughly 82% of them detected only once. Of the sample, 4.5% to 7% is held by the ten largest clones.

Enrolling through a virtual design, the prospective study's participants ranged in age from roughly 18 to 90 years and lived across roughly 24 United States geographic areas. Cohort assignment in the prospective study relied on participant-reported clinical history from a screening survey and a study questionnaire. Mobile phlebotomists in the prospective study collected whole blood, serum and a nasopharyngeal or oropharyngeal swab from every participant. Prospective study participants could optionally give additional blood draws and questionnaires over an approximately 2-month period. Before DNA extraction, prospective study blood samples were shipped either frozen or at room temperature. CDR1 MNHNS and CDR2 SASEGT were looked up in the germline V gene. Its CDR3 holds 15 amino acids, cysteine through phenylalanine. Only the CDR3 portion is preserved as DNA: 45 bases, with reading frame beginning at the first base. The germline ends are 12 bases apart after V is trimmed by 0 bases and J by 3 bases.

What the authors observed across the whole study: The quantity of clinical and demographic metadata differed by source and by participant and was supplied without curation.

Material for sequencing was PBMCs or T cells enriched from blood (not recorded which). In this chain, TRBV6-1 is recombined with TRBJ2-7, with TRBD1 perhaps the D gene, on 5 matching bases. This TCR came from a man aged 40-49 years with acute COVID-19. The nucleotides read TGTGCCAGCAGTGAAGCATGGGGCCAGAGCTACGAGCAGTACTTC. Its translation reads: CASSEAWGQSYEQYF.